This T cell receptor (beta chain) was found in a study of shared clonotypes between healthy human individuals. Germline CDR1 reads MNHEY; CDR2 reads SMNVEV (reference sequence). The ends were cut back, 0 bases at V and 5 bases at J, with 7 bases in the middle. The CDR3 sequence is 14 residues long. Concerning this clone: Its target is unknown. Other DNA sequences within the sample encode an identical CDR3.

In the authors' workflow: Sequence data from immunoSEQ were junction-only and lacked quality scores; consequently, filtering differed. This table comes from immunoSEQ multiplex PCR, and its TCRdb copy is limited to in-frame clones, with some not included. V and J calls and clone size are as listed in that table; D and trimming were resolved from the DNA. The sample includes about 2.1 million clones, just under 95% of them seen just once. As defined, naive CD8 cells were CD45RO-negative and positively selected for CCR7, with terminally differentiated effector memory CD45RA+ cells excluded. Donors comprised healthy HIV-negative adults lacking recent acute infections or vaccinations. Study results and limitations: The study generally estimated greater richness for naive than memory subsets.

The gene calls are TRBV27 and TRBJ2-2; D gene uncertain. Sequencing input: naive CD8+ T cells from PBMCs. The TCR originated in a man aged 18 to 30 in good health. Some clones in this sample may be carry-over from other donors' samples. This CDR3 is CASSLSSRTGELFF. CDR3 DNA sequence: TGTGCCAGCAGTTTATCATCTAGAACCGGGGAGCTGTTTTTT.